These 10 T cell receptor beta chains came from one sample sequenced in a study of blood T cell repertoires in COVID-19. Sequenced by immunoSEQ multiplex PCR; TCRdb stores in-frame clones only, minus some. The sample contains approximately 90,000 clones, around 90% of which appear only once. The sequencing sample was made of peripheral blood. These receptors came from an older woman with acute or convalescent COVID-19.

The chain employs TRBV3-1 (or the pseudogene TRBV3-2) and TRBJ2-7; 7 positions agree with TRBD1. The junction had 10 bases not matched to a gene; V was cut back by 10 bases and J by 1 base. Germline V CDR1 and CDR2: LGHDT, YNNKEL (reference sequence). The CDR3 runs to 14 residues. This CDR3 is CATGTARASYEQYF. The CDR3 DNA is TGTGCCACCGGGACAGCTAGAGCATCCTACGAGCAGTACTTC.

CDR3 sequence reads: CASSKEGFQPQHF. The CDR3 DNA sequence: TGTGCCAGCAGCAAAGAGGGTTTCCAGCCCCAGCATTTT. The rearrangement joins TRBV11-2 to TRBJ1-5; unclear D gene. Germline CDR1 is SGHAT and CDR2 is FQNNGV. The CDR3 is made up of 13 amino acids. V dropped 5 bases and J dropped 7 bases, with 12 bases sitting between them.

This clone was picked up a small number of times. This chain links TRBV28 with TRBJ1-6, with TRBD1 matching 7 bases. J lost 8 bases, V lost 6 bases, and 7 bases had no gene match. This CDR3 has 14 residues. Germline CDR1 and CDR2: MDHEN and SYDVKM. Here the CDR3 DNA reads TGTGCCAGCAGCCATCGGGACAGTCATTCACCCCTCCACTTT. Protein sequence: CASSHRDSHSPLHF.

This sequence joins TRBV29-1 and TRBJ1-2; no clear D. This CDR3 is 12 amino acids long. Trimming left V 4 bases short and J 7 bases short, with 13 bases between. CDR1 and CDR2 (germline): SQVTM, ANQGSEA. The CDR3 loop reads CSVGMVVSGYTF. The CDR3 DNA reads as TGCAGCGTTGGCATGGTCGTGAGTGGCTACACCTTC.

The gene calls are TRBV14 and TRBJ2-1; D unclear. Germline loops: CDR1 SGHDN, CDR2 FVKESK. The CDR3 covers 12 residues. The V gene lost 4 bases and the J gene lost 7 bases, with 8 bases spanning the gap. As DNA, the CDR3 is TGTGCCAGCAGCCGGATAGCAAATGAGCAGTTCTTC. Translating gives CASSRIANEQFF. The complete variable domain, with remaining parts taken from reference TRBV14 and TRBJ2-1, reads EAGVTQFPSHSVIEKGQTVTLRCDPISGHDNLYWYRRVMGKEIKFLLHFVKESKQDESGMPNNRFLAERTGGTYSTLKVQPAELEDSGVYFCASSRIANEQFFGPGTRLTVL.

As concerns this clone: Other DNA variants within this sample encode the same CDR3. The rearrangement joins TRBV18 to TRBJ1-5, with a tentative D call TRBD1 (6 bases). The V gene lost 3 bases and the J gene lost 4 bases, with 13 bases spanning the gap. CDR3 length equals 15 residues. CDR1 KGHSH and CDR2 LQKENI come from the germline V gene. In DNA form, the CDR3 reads TGTGCCAGCTCACCCGGGGGCGGGGGAAATCAGCCCCAGCATTTT. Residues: CASSPGGGGNQPQHF.

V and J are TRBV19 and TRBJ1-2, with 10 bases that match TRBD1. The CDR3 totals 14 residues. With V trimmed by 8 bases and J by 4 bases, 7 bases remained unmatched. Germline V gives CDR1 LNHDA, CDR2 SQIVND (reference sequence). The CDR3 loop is CASGATGGGYGYTF. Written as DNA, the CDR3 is TGTGCCAGTGGGGCGACAGGGGGCGGCTATGGCTACACCTTC.

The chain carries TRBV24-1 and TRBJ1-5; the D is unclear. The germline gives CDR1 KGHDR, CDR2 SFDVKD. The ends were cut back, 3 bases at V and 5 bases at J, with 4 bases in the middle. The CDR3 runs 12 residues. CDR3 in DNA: TGTGCCACCAGTGATCAGGATCAGCCCCAGCATTTT. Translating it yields CATSDQDQPQHF.

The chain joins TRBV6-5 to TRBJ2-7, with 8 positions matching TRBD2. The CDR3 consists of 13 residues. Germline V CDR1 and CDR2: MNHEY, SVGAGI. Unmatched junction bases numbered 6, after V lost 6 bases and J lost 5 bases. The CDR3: CASRETGGHEQYV. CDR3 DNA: TGTGCCAGCAGAGAGACGGGGGGGCACGAGCAGTACGTC.

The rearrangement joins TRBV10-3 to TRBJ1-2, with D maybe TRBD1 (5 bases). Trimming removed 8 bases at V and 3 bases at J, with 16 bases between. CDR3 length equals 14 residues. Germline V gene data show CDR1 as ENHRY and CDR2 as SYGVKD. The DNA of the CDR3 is TGTGCCATCTTTGGTGGGGGGTCCTACTATGGCTACACCTTC. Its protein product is CAIFGGGSYYGYTF.